The next 30 T cell receptor beta chains were all read from a single sample in a study of blood T cell repertoires in COVID-19. Data came from immunoSEQ multiplex PCR; TCRdb stores just in-frame clones and leaves some out. The repertoire holds about 190,000 clones, with about 86% as singletons. Sample: peripheral blood. All receptors come from a man aged 25 to 40 with active or convalescent COVID-19.

This clone has a handful of counts. The V call is TRBV15, the J call TRBJ1-2; the match to TRBD1 covers 8 bases. This CDR3 is 13 amino acids long. Germline CDR1 and CDR2: LNHNV and YYDKDF (reference sequence). Trimming removed 4 bases from V and 5 bases from J; junction bases left unmatched: 3. The CDR3 reads CATSTRTGYGYTF. The CDR3 nucleotides read TGTGCCACCAGCACAAGGACAGGGTATGGCTACACCTTC.

This clone has a single count. The V call is TRBV18, the J call TRBJ1-4; D is unclear. The CDR3 covers 14 residues. V was trimmed by 5 bases and J by 0 bases, leaving 7 bases between them. In germline, CDR1 is KGHSH, CDR2 LQKENI. CDR3 sequence reads: CASSAGTTNEKLFF. CDR3 nucleotide sequence: TGTGCCAGCTCAGCCGGGACAACTAATGAAAAACTGTTTTTT. The entire variable domain, with the rest obtained from reference TRBV18 and TRBJ1-4, is as follows: NAGVMQNPRHLVRRRGQEARLRCSPMKGHSHVYWYRQLPEEGLKFMVYLQKENIIDESGMPKERFSAEFPKEGPSILRIQQVVRGDSAAYFCASSAGTTNEKLFFGSGTQLSVL.

The CDR3 bases are TGTGCCAGCAGCGTTCAGGGGGCGCTCACAGATACGCAGTATTTT. Translation: CASSVQGALTDTQYF. The genes are TRBV9 and TRBJ2-3; 8 bases line up with TRBD1. Germline CDR1 SGDLS, CDR2 YYNGEE. Unmatched junction bases numbered 4, after V lost 2 bases and J lost 2 bases. The length of the CDR3 is 15 residues.

The J gene is TRBJ2-7, the V gene TRBV5-6; 7 bases line up with TRBD2. V was pared by 4 bases and J by 0 bases, with 7 bases of the junction left unmatched. Germline loops: CDR1 SGHDT, CDR2 YYEEEE. There are 15 residues in the CDR3. The CDR3 DNA follows: TGTGCCAGCAGCCCCCTGGGAGGGTACTCCTACGAGCAGTACTTC. This gives the protein CASSPLGGYSYEQYF.

This clone was seen only once. The chain uses TRBV9 and TRBJ1-2; a weak D match, TRBD1 (6 bases). Trimming left V 3 bases short and J 0 bases short, with 21 bases between. The CDR3 extends over 18 amino acids. Germline V lookup: CDR1 SGDLS, CDR2 YYNGEE. Here the CDR3 DNA reads TGTGCCAGCAGCGGCCCGGGACACCTTAACACACCTAACTATGGCTACACCTTC. It translates to CASSGPGHLNTPNYGYTF.

The V call is TRBV28, the J call TRBJ1-4; unclear D gene. The CDR3 contains 13 residues. The germline V gene has CDR1 MDHEN and CDR2 SYDVKM. The V end was cut by 6 bases, the J end by 5 bases, with 10 bases between. This CDR3 is CASSPGKNEKLFF. CDR3 bases: TGTGCCAGCAGCCCGGGGAAGAATGAAAAACTGTTTTTT.

This clone came up once. The chain combines TRBV15 with TRBJ1-4; the match to TRBD1 covers 7 bases. The CDR3 is made up of 18 amino acids. Germline trimming cut 1 base from V and 3 bases from J; bases unmatched to any gene: 11. Germline loops: CDR1 LNHNV, CDR2 YYDKDF (reference sequence). This CDR3 is CATSRGQGRYFSNEKLFF. CDR3 in DNA: TGTGCCACCAGCAGAGGACAGGGCCGGTATTTCTCTAATGAAAAACTGTTTTTT.

V usage is TRBV7-9 and J usage is TRBJ1-2; TRBD1 is a possible D gene (6 bases). Germline CDR1 reads SEHNR; CDR2 reads FQNEAQ (reference sequence). This CDR3 comprises 15 residues. V shed 2 bases and J shed 0 bases, with 10 bases lying between them. The CDR3 DNA reads TGTGCCAGCAGCTTATTACAGGGACCTAACTATGGCTACACCTTC. This gives the protein CASSLLQGPNYGYTF.

The chain has TRBV6-5 and TRBJ1-1; D uncertain. The V gene's germline CDR1 is MNHEY and CDR2 SVGAGI. The CDR3 has 15 amino acids. Trimming took off 0 bases at V and 5 bases at J, with 13 bases between the two ends. CDR3: CASSYSITPRTEAFF. Written as DNA, the CDR3 is TGTGCCAGCAGTTACTCGATCACCCCCAGAACTGAAGCTTTCTTT.

The chain links TRBV10-3 to TRBJ1-6; perhaps TRBD1 as D (5 bases). In germline, CDR1 is ENHRY, CDR2 SYGVKD. The CDR3 contains 13 residues. V gave up 7 bases and J gave up 9 bases, with 13 bases separating them. The CDR3 region is CAINPDSSSPLHF. CDR3 nucleotides: TGTGCCATCAACCCCGACAGTTCTTCACCCCTCCACTTT.

The CDR3 DNA is TGTGCCACCAGCAGAGATCCGACAGGCCCCATGAACACTGAAGCTTTCTTT. Protein: CATSRDPTGPMNTEAFF. The chain couples TRBV15 to TRBJ1-1; maybe TRBD1 (6 bases). V lost 0 bases and J 0 bases, leaving 14 bases between the germline ends. Germline lookup yields CDR1 LNHNV and CDR2 YYDKDF (reference sequence). The CDR3 spans 17 residues.

This clone appeared a few times. Other DNA sequences of this sample code for an identical CDR3. The CDR3 loop is CASSLVQGNTEAFF. As DNA, the CDR3 is TGTGCCAGCAGCTTAGTGCAGGGTAACACTGAAGCTTTCTTT. The chain recombines TRBV7-8 with TRBJ1-1, with TRBD1 as a possible D gene (5 bases). The CDR3 consists of 14 residues. V shed 1 base and J shed 2 bases, with 8 bases lying between them. Germline V lookup: CDR1 SGHVS, CDR2 FQNEAQ.

The chain uses TRBV6-1 and TRBJ2-6, with a tentative D call TRBD2 (6 bases). Trimming left V 3 bases short and J 2 bases short, with 8 bases between. The CDR3 is 15 amino acids. Germline loops: CDR1 MNHNS, CDR2 SASEGT. The CDR3 region has the DNA TGTGCCAGCAGTGATTGGGGGGCTGGGGCCAACGTCCTGACTTTC. Amino acid sequence: CASSDWGAGANVLTF.

V and J are TRBV7-9 and TRBJ1-4; 7 nucleotides align to TRBD1. The CDR3 covers 17 residues. Trimming removed 1 base from V and 6 bases from J; junction bases left unmatched: 11. CDR1 SEHNR and CDR2 FQNEAQ come from the germline V gene (reference sequence). CDR3 coding DNA: TGTGCCAGCAGCTTAGAATCGACAGGGACTCACTATGAAAAACTGTTTTTT. Translation: CASSLESTGTHYEKLFF. Full variable domain (missing parts from reference TRBV7-9 and TRBJ1-4): DTGVSQNPRHKITKRGQNVTFRCDPISEHNRLYWYRQTLGQGPEFLTYFQNEAQLEKSRLLSDRFSAERPKGSFSTLEIQRTEQGDSAMYLCASSLESTGTHYEKLFFGSGTQLSVL.

This clone was detected only once. This chain joins TRBV19 and TRBJ2-1, with D perhaps matching TRBD1 (6 bases). Germline assignment: CDR1 LNHDA and CDR2 SQIVND (reference sequence). The CDR3 is 15 residues long. Trimming shortened V by 7 bases and J by 4 bases, and 17 bases separated the two germline ends. The CDR3 coding sequence is TGTGCCAGTACCCCACAGGGATCACCATACAATGAGCAGTTCTTC. Its translation: CASTPQGSPYNEQFF.

This chain joins TRBV4-1 and TRBJ1-3, with D unclear. Germline CDR1 and CDR2: MGHRA and YSYEKL. Trimming removed 3 bases from V and 1 base from J, with 7 bases in between. This CDR3 comprises 14 residues. The CDR3 region has the DNA TGCGCCAGCAGCCATGCGGAGTCTGGAAACACCATATATTTT. Residues: CASSHAESGNTIYF.

V usage is TRBV9 and J usage is TRBJ2-6; 9 bases agree with TRBD1. Losses at the gene ends were 4 bases for V and 4 bases for J; bases not matched to a gene: 3. CDR3 length equals 15 residues. Germline-derived CDR1 and CDR2 are SGDLS and YYNGEE. CDR3 DNA sequence: TGTGCCAGCAGCCCAGGGACAGGGGGGGCCAACGTCCTGACTTTC. The encoded protein is CASSPGTGGANVLTF.

The chain is built from TRBV7-9 and TRBJ2-7; 8 nucleotides align to TRBD1. Germline V CDR1 and CDR2: SEHNR, FQNEAQ (reference sequence). The CDR3 runs 14 residues. The junction had 5 bases not matched to a gene; V was cut back by 5 bases and J by 2 bases. The DNA for the CDR3 is TGTGCCAGCAGCCCGGGGACAGGACCCTACGAGCAGTACTTC. As protein: CASSPGTGPYEQYF.

V and J are TRBV5-6 and TRBJ2-7; 8 bases line up with TRBD1. This CDR3 contains 14 residues. With 4 bases clipped from V and 2 bases from J, the junction kept 5 bases outside the gene matches. Germline values: CDR1 SGHDT, CDR2 YYEEEE. The CDR3 reads CASSRTGLTYEQYF. The CDR3 nucleotides read TGTGCCAGCAGCCGGACAGGGCTAACCTACGAGCAGTACTTC.

The chain is built from TRBV19 and TRBJ1-4, with D unresolved. Germline lookup yields CDR1 LNHDA and CDR2 SQIVND (reference sequence). Trimming left V 4 bases short and J 5 bases short, with 14 bases between. CDR3 length equals 15 residues. The CDR3: CASSRGGSINEKLFF. The CDR3 region has the DNA TGTGCCAGTAGTAGAGGCGGAAGCATAAATGAAAAACTGTTTTTT.

The rearrangement links TRBV6-5 to TRBJ1-4; D may be TRBD1 (5 bases). V lost 10 bases and J lost 4, with 13 bases in between. The CDR3 loop spans 13 amino acids. From germline, CDR1 is MNHEY and CDR2 SVGAGI. CDR3 amino acids: CAIRRQYNEKLFF. CDR3 coding DNA: TGTGCCATCCGCCGACAGTATAATGAAAAACTGTTTTTT.

The chain uses TRBV7-9 and TRBJ2-7; tentatively, D is TRBD2 (5 bases). The CDR3 loop spans 12 amino acids. V was cut by 5 bases and J by 5 bases, with 10 bases left in between. Germline-derived CDR1 and CDR2 are SEHNR and FQNEAQ (reference sequence). In nucleotides, the CDR3 is TGTGCCAGCAGCCCGGGAACTGACGAGCAGTACTTC. Translated, it gives CASSPGTDEQYF.

The V call is TRBV30, the J call TRBJ2-3; possibly TRBD1 for D (6 bases). CDR1 is GTSNPN, CDR2 SVGIG, per germline (reference sequence). The CDR3 is made up of 17 amino acids. V lost 0 bases and J lost 2, with 18 bases in between. The CDR3 sequence is CAWSVRGNHRATDTQYF. The CDR3 DNA follows: TGTGCCTGGAGTGTACGTGGTAACCACAGGGCCACAGATACGCAGTATTTT.

This chain connects TRBV30 to TRBJ2-7, with D possibly matching TRBD2 (6 bases). CDR3 length: 14 residues. Trimming removed 2 bases at V and 0 bases at J, with 11 bases between. Germline V lookup: CDR1 GTSNPN, CDR2 SVGIG (reference sequence). CDR3 sequence reads: CAWSLGGSSYEQYF. The CDR3, as DNA: TGTGCCTGGAGTTTGGGGGGTAGCTCCTACGAGCAGTACTTC.

The V gene is TRBV19, the J gene TRBJ1-6; possible D gene TRBD1, 6 bases. Germline V gene sequence: CDR1 LNHDA, CDR2 SQIVND (reference sequence). CDR3 length equals 13 residues. V was clipped by 5 bases and J by 7 bases, with 9 bases between them. The CDR3 sequence: CASSGTTNSPLHF. The CDR3 bases are TGTGCCAGTAGTGGGACAACAAATTCACCCCTCCACTTT.

The V and J genes are TRBV29-1 and TRBJ1-1, with D perhaps TRBD1 (6 bases). The CDR3 has 13 residues. Germline assignment: CDR1 SQVTM and CDR2 ANQGSEA. Trimming stripped 7 bases from V and 10 bases from J, with 22 bases between. For the CDR3, the DNA is TGCAGCGCACTGTCTGGGGGCGCTCGGGCAGCTTTCTTT. This translates into CSALSGGARAAFF. Supplemented by reference TRBV29-1 and TRBJ1-1, the full variable domain reads SAVISQKPSRDICQRGTSLTIQCQVDSQVTMMFWYRQQPGQSLTLIATANQGSEATYESGFVIDKFPISRPNLTFSTLTVSNMSPEDSSIYLCSALSGGARAAFFGQGTRLTVV.

The chain is built from TRBV11-2 and TRBJ1-6, with D unclear. Germline values: CDR1 SGHAT, CDR2 FQNNGV. V was pared by 0 bases and J by 10 bases, with 10 bases between. CDR3 length: 14 amino acids. The CDR3 loop reads CASSLDRMRSPLHF. The CDR3 DNA sequence: TGTGCCAGCAGCTTAGATCGGATGCGGTCACCCCTCCACTTT.

This clone was detected once. The chain recombines TRBV4-2 with TRBJ1-6; no clear D. The germline V gene encodes CDR1 LGHNA and CDR2 YNFKEQ. The CDR3 has 15 amino acids. Trimming took off 0 bases at V and 5 bases at J, with 8 bases between the two ends. Written as DNA, the CDR3 is TGTGCCAGCAGCCAAGATCAAACAGATAATTCACCCCTCCACTTT. Protein product: CASSQDQTDNSPLHF.

This chain uses TRBV5-1 with TRBJ1-2; D gene ambiguous. The CDR3 extends over 15 amino acids. Trimming stripped 0 bases from V and 7 bases from J, with 16 bases between. Germline V gene sequence: CDR1 SGHRS, CDR2 YFSETQ. The CDR3 reads CASSLAGSSRGGYTF. The CDR3 nucleotides are TGCGCCAGCAGCTTGGCCGGGTCATCACGCGGTGGCTACACCTTC.

The V and J genes are TRBV6-2 or TRBV6-3 and TRBJ2-1, with a possible D match to TRBD2 (5 bases). V was cut by 5 bases and J by 7 bases, with 9 bases left in between. From germline, CDR1 is MNHEY and CDR2 SVGEGT. The CDR3 runs to 12 residues. CDR3 region: CASSKLENEQFF. The CDR3, as DNA: TGTGCCAGCAGTAAACTAGAAAATGAGCAGTTCTTC.